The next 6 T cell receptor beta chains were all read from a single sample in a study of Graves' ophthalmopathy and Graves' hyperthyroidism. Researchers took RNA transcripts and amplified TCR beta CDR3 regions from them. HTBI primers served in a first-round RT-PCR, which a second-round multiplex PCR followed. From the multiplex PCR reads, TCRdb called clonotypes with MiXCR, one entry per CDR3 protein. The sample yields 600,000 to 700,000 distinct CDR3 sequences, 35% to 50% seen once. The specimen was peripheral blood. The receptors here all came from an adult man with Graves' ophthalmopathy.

As DNA, the CDR3 is TGTGCCACCAGCGAAGACAGGGCCGGTAATTCACCCCTCCACTTT. Translation: CATSEDRAGNSPLHF. The genes are TRBV15 and TRBJ1-6; TRBD1 aligns across 7 bases. This CDR3 contains 15 residues. The V and J ends lost 5 bases and 6 bases, in that order; junction bases with no gene match: 7. Germline V lookup: CDR1 LNHNV, CDR2 YYDKDF (reference sequence).

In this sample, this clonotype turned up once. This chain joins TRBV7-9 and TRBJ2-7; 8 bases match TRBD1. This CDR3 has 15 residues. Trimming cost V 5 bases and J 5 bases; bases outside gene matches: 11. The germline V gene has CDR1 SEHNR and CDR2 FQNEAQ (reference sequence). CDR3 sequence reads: CASSRKTAGGHEQYF. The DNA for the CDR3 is TGTGCCAGCAGCCGCAAGACGGCAGGGGGCCACGAGCAGTACTTC.

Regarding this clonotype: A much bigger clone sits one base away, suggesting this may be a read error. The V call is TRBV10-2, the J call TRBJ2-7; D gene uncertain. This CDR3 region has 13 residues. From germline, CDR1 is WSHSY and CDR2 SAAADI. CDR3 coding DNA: TGCGCCAGCAACGATAAGACGTCCTACGAGCAGTGCTTC. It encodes CASNDKTSYEQCF.

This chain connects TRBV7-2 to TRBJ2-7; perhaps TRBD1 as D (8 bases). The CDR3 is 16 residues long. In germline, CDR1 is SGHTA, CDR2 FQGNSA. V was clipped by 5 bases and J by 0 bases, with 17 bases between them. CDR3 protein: CASSQTHRGGSYEQYF. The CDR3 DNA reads TGTGCCAGCAGCCAAACCCACAGGGGGGGCTCCTACGAGCAGTACTTC. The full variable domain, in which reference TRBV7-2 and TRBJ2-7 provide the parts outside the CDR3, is GAGVSQSPSNKVTEKGKDVELRCDPISGHTALYWYRQSLGQGLEFLIYFQGNSAPDKSGLPSDRFSAERTGGSVSTLTIQRTQQEDSAVYLCASSQTHRGGSYEQYFGPGTRLTVT.

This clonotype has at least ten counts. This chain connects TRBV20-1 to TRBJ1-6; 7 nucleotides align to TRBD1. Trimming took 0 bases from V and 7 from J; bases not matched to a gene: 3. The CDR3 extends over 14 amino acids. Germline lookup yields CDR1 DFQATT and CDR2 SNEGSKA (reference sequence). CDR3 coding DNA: TGCAGTGCTAGAGATGACAGGGAAAATTCACCCCTCCACTTT. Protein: CSARDDRENSPLHF.

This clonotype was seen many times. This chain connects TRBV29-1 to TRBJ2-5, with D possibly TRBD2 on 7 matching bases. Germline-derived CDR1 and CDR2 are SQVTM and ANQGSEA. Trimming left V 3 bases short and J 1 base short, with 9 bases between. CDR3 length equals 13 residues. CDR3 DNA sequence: TGCAGCGTTGACGGGGGGCCCCAAGAGACCCAGTACTTC. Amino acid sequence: CSVDGGPQETQYF. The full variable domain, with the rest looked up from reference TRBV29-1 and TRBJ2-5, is SAVISQKPSRDICQRGTSLTIQCQVDSQVTMMFWYRQQPGQSLTLIATANQGSEATYESGFVIDKFPISRPNLTFSTLTVSNMSPEDSSIYLCSVDGGPQETQYFGPGTRLLVL.